One sample yielded the 26 T cell receptor beta chains listed below, sequenced in a study of T cell changes during pregnancy in multiple sclerosis. Sequenced by immunoSEQ multiplex PCR; TCRdb stores in-frame clones only, minus some. The table shows some 64,000 clones, with more than 85% occurring only once. The material sequenced was peripheral blood, taken in the first trimester of pregnancy. The receptors shown here come from a female donor with multiple sclerosis, enrolled in a pregnancy study.

The J gene is TRBJ1-4, the V gene TRBV5-1; D unresolved. Trimming cost V 4 bases and J 5 bases, with 21 bases left between them. CDR1 is SGHRS, CDR2 YFSETQ, per germline. The CDR3 spans 17 residues. The CDR3 region has the DNA TGCGCCAGCAGCCCGGCCGACCCCTTGGGAGGGAATGAAAAACTGTTTTTT. As protein: CASSPADPLGGNEKLFF.

Only one count was recorded for this clone. This chain connects TRBV4-1 to TRBJ2-7; a possible D gene is TRBD1 (5 bases). The CDR3 has 14 residues. Germline lookup yields CDR1 MGHRA and CDR2 YSYEKL. Trimming cost V 1 base and J 1 base, with 8 bases left between them. CDR3 region: CASSQARASYEQYF. The DNA for the CDR3 is TGCGCCAGCAGCCAAGCCAGGGCGTCCTACGAGCAGTACTTC.

V and J are TRBV19 and TRBJ1-5, with D perhaps TRBD1 (5 bases). V was shortened by 6 bases and J by 5 bases, with 8 bases between the two germline ends. Germline V gene sequence: CDR1 LNHDA, CDR2 SQIVND (reference sequence). The CDR3 is 12 residues long. The CDR3 reads CASSTGHQPQHF. DNA of the CDR3: TGTGCCAGTAGCACAGGACATCAGCCCCAGCATTTT.

This chain links TRBV28 with TRBJ2-7, with 7 positions matching TRBD2. Germline CDR1 and CDR2: MDHEN and SYDVKM. The CDR3 spans 15 residues. With V trimmed by 7 bases and J by 0 bases, 9 bases remained unmatched. CDR3 in DNA: TGTGCCAGCACCAATCGCGGGAGCCTCTCCTACGAGCAGTACTTC. Residues: CASTNRGSLSYEQYF.

This chain uses TRBV9 with TRBJ1-4; 7 bases line up with TRBD1. The junction had 8 bases not matched to a gene; V was cut back by 4 bases and J by 14 bases. Germline CDR1 and CDR2: SGDLS and YYNGEE. The CDR3 loop spans 12 amino acids. CDR3 sequence: CASSPRDSPLFF. The CDR3 bases are TGTGCCAGCAGCCCTCGGGACAGTCCTCTGTTTTTT.

This clone was seen a single time. Relative to the germline gene, one junction end is altered; a read error may explain this. The rearrangement joins TRBV11-2 to TRBJ2-1; maybe TRBD2 (6 bases). The germline V gene has CDR1 SGHAT and CDR2 FQNNGV. This CDR3 is built from 17 residues. CDR3 protein: CASSLGRGGTPYSEQFF. The CDR3 DNA follows: TGTGCCAGCAGCTTAGGTAGGGGCGGGACGCCCTACAGTGAGCAGTTCTTC.

The gene calls are TRBV19 and TRBJ1-3; TRBD1 might be the D (5 bases). The CDR3 has 13 amino acids. V shed 8 bases and J shed 2 bases, with 10 bases lying between them. CDR1 LNHDA and CDR2 SQIVND come from the germline V gene (reference sequence). The CDR3 sequence is CASGGVAGNTIYF. CDR3 in DNA: TGTGCCAGTGGGGGGGTCGCTGGAAACACCATATATTTT.

This chain joins TRBV7-6 and TRBJ2-1, with a possible D match to TRBD1 (5 bases). The CDR3 runs to 16 residues. Germline V gives CDR1 SGHVS, CDR2 FNYEAQ. The V end was cut by 3 bases, the J end by 0 bases, with 12 bases between. The CDR3 protein is CASSFRGASSYNEQFF. The CDR3 nucleotides read TGTGCCAGCAGCTTTCGTGGGGCGAGCTCCTACAATGAGCAGTTCTTC.

The genes are TRBV5-4 and TRBJ1-1; D is possibly TRBD1 (6 bases). Germline V lookup: CDR1 SGHNT, CDR2 YYREEE (reference sequence). V lost 3 bases and J lost 4, with 10 bases in between. There are 13 residues in the CDR3. CDR3 bases: TGTGCCAGCAGCTCGGGACAATCCACTGAAGCTTTCTTT. It is translated as CASSSGQSTEAFF. Drawing the rest from reference TRBV5-4 and TRBJ1-1, the complete variable domain is ETGVTQSPTHLIKTRGQQVTLRCSSQSGHNTVSWYQQALGQGPQFIFQYYREEENGRGNFPPRFSGLQFPNYSSELNVNALELDDSALYLCASSSGQSTEAFFGQGTRLTVV.

The rearrangement links TRBV6-1 to TRBJ2-2, with D perhaps matching TRBD1 (6 bases). CDR1 MNHNS and CDR2 SASEGT come from the germline V gene. The CDR3 contains 17 residues. V was clipped by 4 bases and J by 0 bases, with 15 bases between them. CDR3 nucleotides: TGTGCCAGCAGTGCCATCCGGACAGCTCCGAACACCGGGGAGCTGTTTTTT. Its protein is CASSAIRTAPNTGELFF.

The chain couples TRBV7-9 to TRBJ2-1, with TRBD2 identical over 9 bases. This CDR3 is built from 19 residues. J was trimmed by 7 bases and V by 5 bases; bases with no gene match: 21. Looked up from germline, CDR1 is SEHNR and CDR2 is FQNEAQ (reference sequence). In DNA, the CDR3 is TGTGCCAGCAGCGGGGGAGGGGGGGCCGCGGGAGGGCCAAGGAATGAGCAGTTCTTC. Its protein product is CASSGGGGAAGGPRNEQFF. Complete variable domain (other parts from reference TRBV7-9 and TRBJ2-1): DTGVSQNPRHKITKRGQNVTFRCDPISEHNRLYWYRQTLGQGPEFLTYFQNEAQLEKSRLLSDRFSAERPKGSFSTLEIQRTEQGDSAMYLCASSGGGGAAGGPRNEQFFGPGTRLTVL.

The V gene is TRBV5-1, the J gene TRBJ2-7, with TRBD1 matching 10 bases. Germline CDR1 and CDR2: SGHRS and YFSETQ. The CDR3 is made up of 14 amino acids. V lost 5 bases, J lost 2 bases, and 4 bases stayed unmatched. CDR3 amino acids: CASSPGQGAYEQYF. The CDR3 DNA follows: TGCGCCAGCAGTCCCGGACAGGGGGCCTACGAGCAGTACTTC.

This chain uses TRBV5-1 with TRBJ1-2; D perhaps matches TRBD1 (5 bases). The CDR3 runs 13 residues. The germline CDR1 and CDR2 sequences are SGHRS and YFSETQ. The germline V and J ends were trimmed by 0 bases and 3 bases, with 6 bases remaining between them. CDR3: CASSLETDYGYTF. The CDR3 nucleotides read TGCGCCAGCAGCTTGGAGACAGACTATGGCTACACCTTC.

The chain joins TRBV19 to TRBJ1-2, with D maybe TRBD1 (6 bases). The germline V and J ends were trimmed by 8 bases and 2 bases, with 15 bases remaining between them. This CDR3 has 14 residues. From germline, CDR1 is LNHDA and CDR2 SQIVND (reference sequence). The CDR3, as DNA: TGTGCCAGTCAACTCAGGGGAACCAACTATGGCTACACCTTC. This translates into CASQLRGTNYGYTF.

The gene calls are TRBV5-6 and TRBJ2-5; a possible D gene is TRBD2 (5 bases). The CDR3 covers 13 residues. Per germline, CDR1 SGHDT and CDR2 YYEEEE. V was trimmed by 0 bases and J by 6 bases, leaving 9 bases between them. DNA for the CDR3: TGTGCCAGCAGCTTGGGGGCGACTAAGACCCAGTACTTC. Protein product: CASSLGATKTQYF.

This chain joins TRBV2 and TRBJ2-2; D might be TRBD1 (5 bases). V was shortened by 5 bases and J by 4 bases, with 8 bases between the two germline ends. CDR3 length: 13 amino acids. Germline V gene lookup returns CDR1 SNHLY and CDR2 FYNNEI. CDR3 DNA sequence: TGTGCCAGCAGTATGACAGCCACCGGGGAGCTGTTTTTT. It translates to CASSMTATGELFF.

CDR3: CASLGGTGELFF. CDR3 nucleotide sequence: TGTGCCAGCCTGGGGGGTACCGGGGAGCTGTTTTTT. V is TRBV6-1 and J is TRBJ2-2, with D maybe TRBD2 (6 bases). The CDR3 spans 12 residues. Germline V gene lookup returns CDR1 MNHNS and CDR2 SASEGT. The germline V and J ends were trimmed by 8 bases and 5 bases, with 9 bases remaining between them.

This sequence joins TRBV27 and TRBJ1-1; TRBD1 agrees at 7 bases. Germline lookup yields CDR1 MNHEY and CDR2 SMNVEV (reference sequence). The ends lost 6 bases at V and 3 bases at J; junction bases unmatched: 13. CDR3 length: 16 amino acids. The chain's CDR3 is CASRTPDRAGDTEAFF. DNA of the CDR3: TGTGCCAGCAGGACCCCCGACAGGGCAGGGGACACTGAAGCTTTCTTT.

The chain is built from TRBV18 and TRBJ2-6; D is ambiguous. The CDR3 is 17 residues long. The germline V gene encodes CDR1 KGHSH and CDR2 LQKENI. The V end lost 3 bases, the J end lost 0 bases, and 12 bases lay between the germline ends. The DNA of the CDR3 is TGTGCCAGCTCACCGATCCGAGATCCCTCTGGGGCCAACGTCCTGACTTTC. Its translation: CASSPIRDPSGANVLTF.

The rearrangement uses TRBV6-1 and TRBJ2-7; 13 bases line up with TRBD2. V lost 6 bases, J lost 5 bases, and 4 bases stayed unmatched. Per germline, CDR1 MNHNS and CDR2 SASEGT. This CDR3 contains 14 residues. The CDR3 region is CASRVLAGGNEQYF. CDR3 coding DNA: TGTGCCAGCAGAGTACTAGCGGGAGGGAACGAGCAGTACTTC.

The chain is built from TRBV15 and TRBJ1-1, with a weak D call TRBD1 (6 bases). Trimming left V 1 base short and J 8 bases short, with 14 bases between. The germline CDR1 and CDR2 sequences are LNHNV and YYDKDF (reference sequence). This CDR3 region has 14 residues. The CDR3 region has the DNA TGTGCCACCAGCAGAGGGTGGGAAAGGGGGGAAGCTTTCTTT. Residues: CATSRGWERGEAFF.

The chain carries TRBV28 and TRBJ2-7; TRBD2 matches at 10 bases. This CDR3 comprises 15 residues. From germline, CDR1 is MDHEN and CDR2 SYDVKM. V gave up 6 bases and J gave up 1 base; unmatched junction bases: 6. For the CDR3, the DNA is TGTGCCAGCAGCCCCGGACTAGCGGCGTCCTACGAGCAGTACTTC. This gives the protein CASSPGLAASYEQYF.

The rearrangement links TRBV28 to TRBJ2-3; possibly TRBD2 for D (5 bases). V was shortened by 7 bases and J by 2 bases, with 16 bases between the two germline ends. The germline gives CDR1 MDHEN, CDR2 SYDVKM. The CDR3 sequence is 15 residues long. DNA for the CDR3: TGTGCCAGCACCCCACACGGGGAGTACACAGATACGCAGTATTTT. Translation gives CASTPHGEYTDTQYF.

The chain carries TRBV7-9 and TRBJ1-5; D is perhaps TRBD1 (5 bases). V lost 5 bases to trimming and J lost 1 base, with 9 bases between them. Germline CDR1 reads SEHNR; CDR2 reads FQNEAQ (reference sequence). CDR3 size: 14 residues. CDR3 region: CASSPEGSNQPQHF. In DNA, the CDR3 is TGTGCCAGCAGCCCGGAGGGGAGCAATCAGCCCCAGCATTTT.

V gene TRBV28 combines with J gene TRBJ2-2; 10 positions agree with TRBD2. The V and J ends lost 6 bases and 0 bases, in that order; junction bases with no gene match: 4. This CDR3 spans 16 amino acids. From germline, CDR1 is MDHEN and CDR2 SYDVKM. The CDR3 coding sequence is TGTGCCAGCAGGACCAGCGGGAGGGCGAACACCGGGGAGCTGTTTTTT. This codes for CASRTSGRANTGELFF.

In its sample, this clone was seen a few times. The chain combines TRBV5-1 with TRBJ2-5; D is possibly TRBD2 (7 bases). CDR1 and CDR2 (germline): SGHRS, YFSETQ. The CDR3 has 14 amino acids. Trimming stripped 4 bases from V and 5 bases from J, with 15 bases between. This CDR3 reads CASSPGGRGETQYF. The CDR3 nucleotides read TGCGCCAGCAGCCCCGGGGGGCGAGGTGAGACCCAGTACTTC.